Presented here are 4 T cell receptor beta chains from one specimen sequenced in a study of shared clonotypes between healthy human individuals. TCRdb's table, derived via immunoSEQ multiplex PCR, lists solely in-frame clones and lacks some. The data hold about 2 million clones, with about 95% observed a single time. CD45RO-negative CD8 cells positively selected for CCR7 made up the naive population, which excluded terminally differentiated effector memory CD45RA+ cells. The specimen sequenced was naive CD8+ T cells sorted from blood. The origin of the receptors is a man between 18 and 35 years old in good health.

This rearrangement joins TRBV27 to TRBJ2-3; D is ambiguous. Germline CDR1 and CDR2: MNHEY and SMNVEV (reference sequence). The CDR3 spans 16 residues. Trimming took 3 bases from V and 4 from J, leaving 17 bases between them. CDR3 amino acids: CASSFTVPLGPDTQYF. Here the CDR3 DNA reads TGTGCCAGCAGTTTCACTGTCCCTCTCGGTCCAGATACGCAGTATTTT.

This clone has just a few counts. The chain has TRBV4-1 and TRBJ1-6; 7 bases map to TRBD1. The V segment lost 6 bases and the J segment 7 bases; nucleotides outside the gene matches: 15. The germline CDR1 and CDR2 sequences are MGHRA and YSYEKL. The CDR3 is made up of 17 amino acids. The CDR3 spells CASSLLGPGGLNSPLHF. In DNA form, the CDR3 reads TGCGCCAGCAGTCTCTTGGGTCCAGGGGGGTTGAATTCACCCCTCCACTTT.

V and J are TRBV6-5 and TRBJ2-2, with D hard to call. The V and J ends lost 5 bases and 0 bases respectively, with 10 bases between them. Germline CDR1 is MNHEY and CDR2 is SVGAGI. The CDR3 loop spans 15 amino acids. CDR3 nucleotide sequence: TGTGCCAGCAGTACTGTAGGTTCGAACACCGGGGAGCTGTTTTTT. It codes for CASSTVGSNTGELFF.

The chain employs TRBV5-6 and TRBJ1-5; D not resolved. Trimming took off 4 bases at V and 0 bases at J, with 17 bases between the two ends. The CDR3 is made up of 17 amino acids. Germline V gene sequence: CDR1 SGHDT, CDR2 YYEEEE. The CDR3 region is CASSTGPEAYSNQPQHF. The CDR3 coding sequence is TGTGCCAGCAGCACCGGACCGGAAGCGTATAGCAATCAGCCCCAGCATTTT. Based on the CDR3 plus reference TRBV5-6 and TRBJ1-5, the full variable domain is DAGVTQSPTHLIKTRGQQVTLRCSPKSGHDTVSWYQQALGQGPQFIFQYYEEEERQRGNFPDRFSGHQFPNYSSELNVNALLLGDSALYLCASSTGPEAYSNQPQHFGDGTRLSIL.